What follows describes a single TCR beta chain. The entry originates in a study of blood T cell repertoires in COVID-19. Study in general: Nucleic acid was either cDNA or gDNA, and it came from T cells, B-cell-depleted T cells, or PBMCs.

V was pared by 4 bases and J by 10 bases, with 13 bases between. Germline CDR1 and CDR2: MNHEY and SVGAGI. CDR3 length: 12 amino acids. Living in 24 US areas, the participants were between roughly 18 and 89 years of age. Each recovered donor of Cohort 3 presented with two negative PCRs, clearance, or symptom resolution. Produced via immunoSEQ multiplex PCR; TCRdb's table is partial and in-frame only. Among over 250,000 clones listed, around 90% were seen once. The sequenced sample was PBMCs or T cells enriched from blood (not recorded which). This rearrangement joins TRBV6-5 to TRBJ1-1, with D possibly matching TRBD1 (5 bases). The TCR comes from a man between 60 and 75 years old who had recovered from COVID-19. The CDR3 protein is CASSSLQGRAFF. Here the CDR3 DNA reads TGTGCCAGCAGTTCCCTCCAGGGTAGAGCTTTCTTT.